This is a list of T cell receptor beta chains from one sample in a study of T-cell reconstitution after alpha-beta-depleted transplantation in children. A single record per CDR3 protein comes from TCRdb applying MiXCR to the PCR reads. The sample includes hundreds of thousands of distinct CDR3 sequences, approximately 12% seen only once; the top ten take around 2.2%. Source: PBMCs, mostly from graft donor cells, taken 360 days after TCRalphabeta/CD19-depleted stem cell transplant. The receptor source for this set is a male patient younger than 18 who had a stem cell transplant for acute myeloid leukemia, so the T cells may come from the graft donor. CDR3s include the opening cysteine and the closing phenylalanine or tryptophan. The order of the fields is V gene, D gene, clone size, J gene, CDR3 protein, CDR3 DNA. The D gene is left open where the match is weak. Some rows have no size entry. The others give once, few or many, or a class for an expanded clone.

v_call: TRBV13
d_call: TRBD2
clone_size: -
j_call: TRBJ2-7
cdr3_aa: CASSYSREPFRYF
cdr3_nt: TGTGCCAGCAGTTACTCGCGGGAGCCCTTTCGGTACTTC

v_call: TRBV5-1
d_call: -
clone_size: -
j_call: TRBJ2-7
cdr3_aa: CASSLWTGGTSGRYEQYF
cdr3_nt: TGCGCCAGCAGCTTATGGACAGGGGGCACTAGCGGGAGGTACGAGCAGTACTTC

v_call: TRBV4-3
d_call: TRBD1
clone_size: -
j_call: TRBJ1-2
cdr3_aa: CASSQAPEGARGYTF
cdr3_nt: TGCGCCAGCAGCCAAGCCCCGGAGGGGGCGCGGGGCTACACCTTC

v_call: TRBV6-2/TRBV6-3
d_call: -
clone_size: -
j_call: TRBJ2-1
cdr3_aa: CASSYPMTQSSTDEQFF
cdr3_nt: TGTGCCAGCAGTTACCCGATGACTCAAAGCTCCACGGATGAGCAGTTCTTC

v_call: TRBV7-3
d_call: -
clone_size: -
j_call: TRBJ2-1
cdr3_aa: CASSLGLLFYNEQFF
cdr3_nt: TGTGCCAGCAGCCTGGGGCTACTATTCTACAATGAGCAGTTCTTC

v_call: TRBV5-1
d_call: -
clone_size: many
j_call: TRBJ2-5
cdr3_aa: CASSLALALGGETQYF
cdr3_nt: TGCGCCAGCAGCTTGGCCCTAGCGCTAGGGGGTGAGACCCAGTACTTC

v_call: TRBV5-1
d_call: -
clone_size: -
j_call: TRBJ2-1
cdr3_aa: CASSLEPISSYNEQFF
cdr3_nt: TGCGCCAGCAGCTTGGAGCCCATAAGCTCCTACAATGAGCAGTTCTTC

v_call: TRBV12-3/TRBV12-4
d_call: -
clone_size: few
j_call: TRBJ1-1
cdr3_aa: CASSYPGGANTEAFF
cdr3_nt: TGTGCCAGCAGCTACCCCGGAGGAGCGAACACTGAAGCTTTCTTT

v_call: TRBV12-3/TRBV12-4
d_call: TRBD2
clone_size: many
j_call: TRBJ2-1
cdr3_aa: CASSFSSGGVEYNEQFF
cdr3_nt: TGTGCCAGCAGTTTCTCTAGCGGGGGTGTAGAGTACAATGAGCAGTTCTTC

v_call: TRBV29-1
d_call: TRBD1
clone_size: -
j_call: TRBJ2-7
cdr3_aa: CSGARTGGSYEQYF
cdr3_nt: TGCAGCGGCGCAAGGACAGGAGGCTCCTACGAGCAGTACTTC

v_call: TRBV11-2
d_call: TRBD2
clone_size: many
j_call: TRBJ2-5
cdr3_aa: CASTIAGPFRSAQYF
cdr3_nt: TGTGCCAGCACCATAGCGGGACCGTTCAGATCGGCCCAGTACTTC

v_call: TRBV29-1
d_call: TRBD2
clone_size: -
j_call: TRBJ2-7
cdr3_aa: CSVVLSGPTYEQYF
cdr3_nt: TGCAGCGTTGTCCTTAGCGGGCCTACCTACGAGCAGTACTTC

v_call: TRBV5-1
d_call: -
clone_size: few
j_call: TRBJ2-3
cdr3_aa: CASSLGGSIPDTQYF
cdr3_nt: TGCGCCAGCTCCCTGGGGGGATCAATTCCAGATACGCAGTATTTT

v_call: TRBV18
d_call: -
clone_size: -
j_call: TRBJ2-5
cdr3_aa: CASSHRRVQETQYF
cdr3_nt: TGTGCCAGCTCCCACAGGAGGGTCCAAGAGACCCAGTACTTC

v_call: TRBV10-3
d_call: -
clone_size: few
j_call: TRBJ2-3
cdr3_aa: CAISGTSTDTQYF
cdr3_nt: TGTGCCATCAGTGGGACAAGCACAGATACGCAGTATTTT

v_call: TRBV12-3/TRBV12-4
d_call: -
clone_size: many
j_call: TRBJ2-6
cdr3_aa: CASSQISGANVLTF
cdr3_nt: TGTGCCAGCAGTCAAATCTCTGGGGCCAACGTCCTGACTTTC

v_call: TRBV20-1
d_call: -
clone_size: -
j_call: TRBJ2-1
cdr3_aa: CSADDLSSYNEQFF
cdr3_nt: TGCAGTGCCGATGACCTGAGCTCCTACAATGAGCAGTTCTTC

v_call: TRBV5-1
d_call: -
clone_size: -
j_call: TRBJ2-1
cdr3_aa: CASSFGTAYDEQFF
cdr3_nt: TGCGCCAGCAGCTTCGGGACGGCTTACGATGAGCAGTTCTTC

v_call: TRBV5-1
d_call: TRBD2
clone_size: -
j_call: TRBJ2-1
cdr3_aa: CASSLPWTSGGLSYVYNEQFF
cdr3_nt: TGCGCCAGCAGCTTGCCCTGGACTAGCGGGGGGTTAAGCTACGTCTACAATGAGCAGTTCTTC

v_call: TRBV24-1
d_call: -
clone_size: -
j_call: TRBJ2-2
cdr3_aa: CATRGSRTSTGELFF
cdr3_nt: TGTGCCACCAGGGGCTCTCGAACTTCCACCGGGGAGCTGTTTTTT

v_call: TRBV20-1
d_call: -
clone_size: -
j_call: TRBJ2-7
cdr3_aa: CSARVPPSSRYF
cdr3_nt: TGCAGTGCTAGAGTCCCCCCTAGCAGTCGGTACTTC

v_call: TRBV7-7
d_call: TRBD1
clone_size: -
j_call: TRBJ2-1
cdr3_aa: CASSLLRGTDLGNEQFF
cdr3_nt: TGTGCTAGCAGCTTACTCAGAGGGACAGATCTAGGTAATGAGCAGTTCTTC